This TCR beta chain was sequenced during a study of early T cells in non-severe SARS-CoV-2 infection. Study information: The authors sequenced bulk RNA from unsorted whole blood, leaving chains unpaired. Whole-study results and caveats: Missing private and CD4 specificities, VDJdb matching favored anti-spike CD8 responses.

This CDR3 has 15 amino acids. Trimming shortened V by 2 bases and J by 4 bases, and 12 bases separated the two germline ends. Researchers tagged individual cDNA molecules with unique molecular identifiers. TCRdb reprocessed the 5' RACE reads via MiXCR and lists one record per CDR3 protein. This sample has roughly 70,000 distinct CDR3 sequences, with approximately 13% found just once. This clonotype has a count of ten or more. Its specificity is not known. This clonotype was obtained from an adult who was a healthcare worker with PCR-confirmed SARS-CoV-2 infection or an uninfected control (not recorded which). V and J are TRBV12-3 or TRBV12-4 and TRBJ2-1; weak D call: TRBD2 (5 bases). Sequenced sample: whole blood. The CDR3 DNA follows: TGTGCCAGCAGTTTACGGGTAGCGTCGTACAATGAGCAGTTCTTC. Amino acids: CASSLRVASYNEQFF.